A single sample is the source of the 9 T cell receptor beta chains below, sequenced in a study of T cell responses to AZD1222 COVID-19 vaccine. Measured with immunoSEQ multiplex PCR; TCRdb has only the in-frame clones, and not every one. The sample lists some 180,000 clones, 80% to 95% seen once, with roughly 1.6% in the top ten. The sequences come from peripheral blood, collected on day 0 of AZD1222 vaccination. These receptors came from an adult in good health.

Concerning this clone itself: The same CDR3 can be traced to other DNA sequences in this sample. The rearrangement links TRBV18 to TRBJ2-3, with TRBD1 matching over 9 bases. This CDR3 contains 15 residues. From germline, CDR1 is KGHSH and CDR2 LQKENI. J was trimmed by 0 bases and V by 3 bases; bases with no gene match: 1. The CDR3 sequence is CASSPGQGSTDTQYF. The CDR3 DNA reads TGTGCCAGCTCACCGGGACAGGGAAGCACAGATACGCAGTATTTT.

This chain uses TRBV4-3 with TRBJ1-5; a possible D gene is TRBD1 (6 bases). The CDR3 contains 14 residues. V lost 1 base and J 7 bases, leaving 11 bases between the germline ends. The germline V gene has CDR1 LGHNA and CDR2 YSLEER. This chain's CDR3 is CASSQVRGRQPQHF. The DNA for the CDR3 is TGCGCCAGCAGCCAAGTCAGGGGAAGGCAGCCCCAGCATTTT.

V and J are TRBV27 and TRBJ2-1; no reliable D call. Trimming stripped 5 bases from V and 0 bases from J, with 11 bases between. CDR3 length equals 15 residues. The V gene's germline CDR1 is MNHEY and CDR2 SMNVEV (reference sequence). The CDR3 here is CASSPSPDSYNEQFF. The CDR3 DNA reads TGTGCCAGCAGTCCAAGCCCTGACTCCTACAATGAGCAGTTCTTC.

The chain carries TRBV12-3 or TRBV12-4 and TRBJ2-5; D is unresolved. The CDR3 is 13 amino acids. Trimming stripped 2 bases from V and 2 bases from J, with 6 bases between. CDR3 in amino acids: CASSLNIQETQYF. CDR3 DNA: TGTGCCAGCAGTTTAAACATACAAGAGACCCAGTACTTC.

The chain recombines TRBV6-2 or TRBV6-3 with TRBJ1-2; D not certain. Germline V CDR1 and CDR2: MNHEY, SVGEGT. With 0 bases removed from V and 5 bases from J, the gap between germline ends came to 16 bases. This CDR3 region has 16 residues. The CDR3 nucleotides are TGTGCCAGCAGTTACTCGATGGCGCTCGCGGATTATGGCTACACCTTC. Protein: CASSYSMALADYGYTF.

This clone was seen only a few times. The V and J genes are TRBV5-1 and TRBJ1-2; 9 bases line up with TRBD1. Trimming removed 2 bases from V and 5 bases from J; junction bases left unmatched: 4. CDR1 SGHRS and CDR2 YFSETQ come from the germline V gene. The CDR3 is 14 residues long. The CDR3 loop is CASSLTGGVYGYTF. The CDR3 bases are TGCGCCAGCAGCTTAACAGGGGGCGTTTATGGCTACACCTTC.

The chain is built from TRBV5-1 and TRBJ1-5, with no clear D. V gave up 0 bases and J gave up 6 bases, with 16 bases separating them. This CDR3 is built from 16 residues. Germline V gene lookup returns CDR1 SGHRS and CDR2 YFSETQ. CDR3 nucleotides: TGCGCCAGCAGCTTGGCTCGGCGCCGCGAGGCTCAGCCCCAGCATTTT. It encodes CASSLARRREAQPQHF.

V usage is TRBV6-5 and J usage is TRBJ2-1; perhaps D is TRBD1 or TRBD2 (5 bases each). CDR3 length equals 13 residues. Germline V gene sequence: CDR1 MNHEY, CDR2 SVGAGI. V shed 4 bases and J shed 5 bases, with 9 bases lying between them. This CDR3 reads CASSWGRDNEQFF. The CDR3 DNA is TGTGCCAGCAGTTGGGGACGGGACAATGAGCAGTTCTTC.

The chain joins TRBV7-9 to TRBJ2-7, with 10 bases aligning to TRBD1. The V gene's germline CDR1 is SEHNR and CDR2 FQNEAQ (reference sequence). This CDR3 comprises 14 residues. V shed 6 bases, J shed 3 bases, and the junction held 5 bases outside the gene matches. The DNA of the CDR3 is TGTGCCAGCAGGACCGGGACAGGGGTCTACGAGCAGTACTTC. It is translated as CASRTGTGVYEQYF.